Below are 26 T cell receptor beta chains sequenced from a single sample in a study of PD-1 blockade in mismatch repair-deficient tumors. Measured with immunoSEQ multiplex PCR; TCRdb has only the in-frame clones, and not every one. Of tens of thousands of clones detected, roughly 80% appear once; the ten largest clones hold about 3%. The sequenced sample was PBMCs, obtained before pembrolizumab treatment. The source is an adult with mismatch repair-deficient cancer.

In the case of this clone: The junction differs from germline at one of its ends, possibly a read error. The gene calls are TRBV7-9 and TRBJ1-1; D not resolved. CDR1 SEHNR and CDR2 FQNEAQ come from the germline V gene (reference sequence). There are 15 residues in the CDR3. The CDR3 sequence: CASSPRGGLKTEAFF. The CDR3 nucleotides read TGTGCCAGCAGCCCCCGGGGAGGGCTGAAGACTGAAGCTTTCTTT.

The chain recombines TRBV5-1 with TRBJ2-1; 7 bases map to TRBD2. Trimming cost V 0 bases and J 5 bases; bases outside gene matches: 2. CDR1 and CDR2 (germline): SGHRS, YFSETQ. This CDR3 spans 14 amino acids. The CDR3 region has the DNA TGCGCCAGCAGCTTGGTCCTAGCGGACAATGAGCAGTTCTTC. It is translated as CASSLVLADNEQFF.

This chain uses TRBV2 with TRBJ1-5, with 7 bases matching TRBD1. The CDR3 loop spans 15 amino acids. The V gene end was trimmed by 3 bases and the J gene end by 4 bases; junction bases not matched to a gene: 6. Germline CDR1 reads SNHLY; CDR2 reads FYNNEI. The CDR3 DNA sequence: TGTGCCAGCAGTGAGTGGGACAGCTCTAATCAGCCCCAGCATTTT. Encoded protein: CASSEWDSSNQPQHF.

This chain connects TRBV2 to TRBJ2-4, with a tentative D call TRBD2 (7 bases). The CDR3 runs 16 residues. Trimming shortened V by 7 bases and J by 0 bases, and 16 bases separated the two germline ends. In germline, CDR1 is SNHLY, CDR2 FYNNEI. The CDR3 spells CASTDWEGVAKNIQYF. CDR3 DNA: TGTGCCAGCACCGACTGGGAGGGGGTAGCCAAAAACATTCAGTACTTC. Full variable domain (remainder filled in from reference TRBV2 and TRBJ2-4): EPEVTQTPSHQVTQMGQEVILRCVPISNHLYFYWYRQILGQKVEFLVSFYNNEISEKSEIFDDQFSVERPDGSNFTLKIRSTKLEDSAMYFCASTDWEGVAKNIQYFGAGTRLSVL.

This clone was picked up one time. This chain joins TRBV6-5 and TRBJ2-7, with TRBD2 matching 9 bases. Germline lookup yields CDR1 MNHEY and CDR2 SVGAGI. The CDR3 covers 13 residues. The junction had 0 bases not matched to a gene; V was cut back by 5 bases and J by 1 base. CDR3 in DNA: TGTGCCAGCAGTCTAGCGGGGTCCTACGAGCAGTACTTC. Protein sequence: CASSLAGSYEQYF.

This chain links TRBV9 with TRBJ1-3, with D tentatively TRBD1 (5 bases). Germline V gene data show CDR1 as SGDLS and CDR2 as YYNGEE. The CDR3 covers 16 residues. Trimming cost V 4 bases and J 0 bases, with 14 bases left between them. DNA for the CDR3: TGTGCCAGCAGCCCCCAGGGTTATACCTCTGGAAACACCATATATTTT. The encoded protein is CASSPQGYTSGNTIYF.

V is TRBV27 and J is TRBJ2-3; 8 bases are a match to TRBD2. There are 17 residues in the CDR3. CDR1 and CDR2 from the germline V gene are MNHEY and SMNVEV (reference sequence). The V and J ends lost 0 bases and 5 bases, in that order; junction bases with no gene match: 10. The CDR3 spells CASSLSPPQLAGDTQYF. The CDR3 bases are TGTGCCAGCAGTTTATCGCCCCCCCAGCTAGCGGGAGATACGCAGTATTTT.

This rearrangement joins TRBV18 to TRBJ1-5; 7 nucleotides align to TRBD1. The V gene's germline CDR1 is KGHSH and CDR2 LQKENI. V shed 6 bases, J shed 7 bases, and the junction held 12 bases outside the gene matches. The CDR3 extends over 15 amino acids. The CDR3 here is CASSITTGTAQPQHF. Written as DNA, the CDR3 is TGTGCCAGCTCTATTACAACCGGGACAGCGCAGCCCCAGCATTTT.

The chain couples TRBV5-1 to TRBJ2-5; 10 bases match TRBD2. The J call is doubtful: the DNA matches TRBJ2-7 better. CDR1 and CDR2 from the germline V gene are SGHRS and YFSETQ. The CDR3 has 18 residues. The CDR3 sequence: CASSLAVVAGGLSYEQYF. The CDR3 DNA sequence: TGCGCCAGCAGCTTGGCGGTGGTAGCGGGAGGCTTATCCTACGAGCAGTACTTC.

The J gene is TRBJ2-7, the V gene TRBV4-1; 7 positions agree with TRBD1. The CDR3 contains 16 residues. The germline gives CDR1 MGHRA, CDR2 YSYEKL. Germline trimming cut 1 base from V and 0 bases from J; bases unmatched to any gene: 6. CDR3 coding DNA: TGCGCCAGCAGCCAAGCAGAACAGGGGCTCTCCTACGAGCAGTACTTC. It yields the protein CASSQAEQGLSYEQYF.

The CDR3 DNA reads as TGCGCCAGCACGGGATTCCGGAGCACAGATACGCAGTATTTT. It translates to CASTGFRSTDTQYF. The chain combines TRBV5-1 with TRBJ2-3, with a tentative D call TRBD2 (5 bases). V lost 6 bases, J lost 0 bases, and 11 bases lay in between. The germline V gene has CDR1 SGHRS and CDR2 YFSETQ. This CDR3 region has 14 residues.

The CDR3 DNA sequence: TGTGCCAGCAGCTTACAGGGGGCGCGAAGTGAGACCCAGTACTTC. This codes for CASSLQGARSETQYF. The chain joins TRBV28 to TRBJ2-5; TRBD1 agrees at 9 bases. The V gene's germline CDR1 is MDHEN and CDR2 SYDVKM. V dropped 6 bases and J dropped 5; count of bases not matched to a gene: 10. This CDR3 has 15 residues. Filled out from reference TRBV28 and TRBJ2-5, the complete variable domain reads DVKVTQSSRYLVKRTGEKVFLECVQDMDHENMFWYRQDPGLGLRLIYFSYDVKMKEKGDIPEGYSVSREKKERFSLILESASTNQTSMYLCASSLQGARSETQYFGPGTRLLVL.

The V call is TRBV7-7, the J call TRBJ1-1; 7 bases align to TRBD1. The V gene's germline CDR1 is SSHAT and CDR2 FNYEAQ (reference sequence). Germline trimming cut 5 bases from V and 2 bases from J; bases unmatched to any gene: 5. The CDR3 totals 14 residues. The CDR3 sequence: CASSIRTGNTEAFF. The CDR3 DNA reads TGTGCCAGCAGCATACGGACAGGAAACACTGAAGCTTTCTTT.

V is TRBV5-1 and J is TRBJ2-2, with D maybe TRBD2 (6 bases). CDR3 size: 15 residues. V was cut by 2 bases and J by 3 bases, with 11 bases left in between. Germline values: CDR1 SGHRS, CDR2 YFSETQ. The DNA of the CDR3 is TGCGCCAGCAGCTTCGGGGACTCCTACACCGGGGAGCTGTTTTTT. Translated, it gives CASSFGDSYTGELFF.

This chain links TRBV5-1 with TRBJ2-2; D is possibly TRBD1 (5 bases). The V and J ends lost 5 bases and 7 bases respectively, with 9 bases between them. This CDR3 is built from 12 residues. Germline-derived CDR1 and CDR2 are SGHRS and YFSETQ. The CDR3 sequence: CASRTDNGELFF. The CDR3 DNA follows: TGCGCCAGCAGGACGGACAACGGGGAGCTGTTTTTT.

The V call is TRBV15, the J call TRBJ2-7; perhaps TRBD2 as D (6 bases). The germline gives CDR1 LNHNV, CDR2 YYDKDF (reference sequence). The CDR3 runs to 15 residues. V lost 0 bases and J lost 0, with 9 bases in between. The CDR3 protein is CATSRDAGSSYEQYF. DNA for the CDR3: TGTGCCACCAGCAGAGATGCCGGGAGCTCCTACGAGCAGTACTTC.

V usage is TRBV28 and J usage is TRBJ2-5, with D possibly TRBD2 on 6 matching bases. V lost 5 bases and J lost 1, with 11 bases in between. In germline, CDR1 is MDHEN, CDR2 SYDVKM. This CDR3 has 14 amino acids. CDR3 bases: TGTGCCAGCAGTCCTGGCGGGGTCCAAGAGACCCAGTACTTC. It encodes CASSPGGVQETQYF.

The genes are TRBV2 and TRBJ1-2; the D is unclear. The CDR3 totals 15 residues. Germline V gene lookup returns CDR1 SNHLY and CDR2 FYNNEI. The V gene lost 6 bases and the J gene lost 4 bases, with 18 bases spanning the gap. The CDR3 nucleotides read TGTGCCAGCAGACTCGACGGAGATACCTCCTATGGCTACACCTTC. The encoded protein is CASRLDGDTSYGYTF. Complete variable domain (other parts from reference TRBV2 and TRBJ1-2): EPEVTQTPSHQVTQMGQEVILRCVPISNHLYFYWYRQILGQKVEFLVSFYNNEISEKSEIFDDQFSVERPDGSNFTLKIRSTKLEDSAMYFCASRLDGDTSYGYTFGSGTRLTVV.

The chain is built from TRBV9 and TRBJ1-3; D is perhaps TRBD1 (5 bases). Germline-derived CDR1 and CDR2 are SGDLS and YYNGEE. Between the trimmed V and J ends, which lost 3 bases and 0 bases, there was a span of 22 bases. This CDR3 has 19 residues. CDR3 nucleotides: TGTGCCAGCAGCGGACCTCGGGACGGGAGACCGAGCTCTGGAAACACCATATATTTT. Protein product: CASSGPRDGRPSSGNTIYF.

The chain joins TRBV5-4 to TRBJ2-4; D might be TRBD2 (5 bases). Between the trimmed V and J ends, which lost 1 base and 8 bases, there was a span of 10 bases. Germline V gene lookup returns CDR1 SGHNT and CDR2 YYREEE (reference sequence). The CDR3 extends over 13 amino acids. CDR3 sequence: CASSLTLGDIQYF. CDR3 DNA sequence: TGTGCCAGCAGCTTGACACTAGGTGACATTCAGTACTTC.

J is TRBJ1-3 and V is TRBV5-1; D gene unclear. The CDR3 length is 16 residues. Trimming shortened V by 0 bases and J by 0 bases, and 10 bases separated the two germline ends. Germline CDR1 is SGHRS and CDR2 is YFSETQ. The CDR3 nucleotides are TGCGCCAGCAGCTTGGACGGGATGTACTCTGGAAACACCATATATTTT. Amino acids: CASSLDGMYSGNTIYF.

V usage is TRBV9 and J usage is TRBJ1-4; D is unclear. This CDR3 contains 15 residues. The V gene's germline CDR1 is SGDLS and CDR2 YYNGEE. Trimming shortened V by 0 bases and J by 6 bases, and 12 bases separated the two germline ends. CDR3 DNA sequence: TGTGCCAGCAGCGTAGGAGAGGGTGAGGATGAAAAACTGTTTTTT. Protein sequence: CASSVGEGEDEKLFF.

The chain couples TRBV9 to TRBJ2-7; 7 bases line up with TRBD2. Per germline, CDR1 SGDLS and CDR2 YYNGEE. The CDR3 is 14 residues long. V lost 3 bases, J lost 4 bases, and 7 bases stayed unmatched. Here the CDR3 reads CASSGRGRGYEQYF. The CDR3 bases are TGTGCCAGCAGCGGCCGCGGGAGAGGTTACGAGCAGTACTTC.

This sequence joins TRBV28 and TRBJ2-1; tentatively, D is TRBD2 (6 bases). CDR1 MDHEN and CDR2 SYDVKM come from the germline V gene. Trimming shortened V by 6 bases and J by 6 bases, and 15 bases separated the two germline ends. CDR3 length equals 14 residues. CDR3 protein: CASRSATRINEQFF. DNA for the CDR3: TGTGCCAGCAGGTCCGCGACTAGGATCAATGAGCAGTTCTTC.

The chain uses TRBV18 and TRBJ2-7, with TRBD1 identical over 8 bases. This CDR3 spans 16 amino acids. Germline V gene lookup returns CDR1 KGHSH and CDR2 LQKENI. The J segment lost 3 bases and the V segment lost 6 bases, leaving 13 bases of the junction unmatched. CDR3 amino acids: CASSLRAGGDIYEQYF. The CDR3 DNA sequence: TGTGCCAGCTCCCTTAGGGCAGGGGGCGATATCTACGAGCAGTACTTC.

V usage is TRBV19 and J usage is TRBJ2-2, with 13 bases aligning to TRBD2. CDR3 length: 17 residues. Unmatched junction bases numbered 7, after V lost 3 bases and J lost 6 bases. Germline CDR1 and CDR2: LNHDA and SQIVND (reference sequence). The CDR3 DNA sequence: TGTGCCAGTAGTATCAGACTAGCGGGAGGTCGGCCCGGGGAGCTGTTTTTT. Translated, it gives CASSIRLAGGRPGELFF.